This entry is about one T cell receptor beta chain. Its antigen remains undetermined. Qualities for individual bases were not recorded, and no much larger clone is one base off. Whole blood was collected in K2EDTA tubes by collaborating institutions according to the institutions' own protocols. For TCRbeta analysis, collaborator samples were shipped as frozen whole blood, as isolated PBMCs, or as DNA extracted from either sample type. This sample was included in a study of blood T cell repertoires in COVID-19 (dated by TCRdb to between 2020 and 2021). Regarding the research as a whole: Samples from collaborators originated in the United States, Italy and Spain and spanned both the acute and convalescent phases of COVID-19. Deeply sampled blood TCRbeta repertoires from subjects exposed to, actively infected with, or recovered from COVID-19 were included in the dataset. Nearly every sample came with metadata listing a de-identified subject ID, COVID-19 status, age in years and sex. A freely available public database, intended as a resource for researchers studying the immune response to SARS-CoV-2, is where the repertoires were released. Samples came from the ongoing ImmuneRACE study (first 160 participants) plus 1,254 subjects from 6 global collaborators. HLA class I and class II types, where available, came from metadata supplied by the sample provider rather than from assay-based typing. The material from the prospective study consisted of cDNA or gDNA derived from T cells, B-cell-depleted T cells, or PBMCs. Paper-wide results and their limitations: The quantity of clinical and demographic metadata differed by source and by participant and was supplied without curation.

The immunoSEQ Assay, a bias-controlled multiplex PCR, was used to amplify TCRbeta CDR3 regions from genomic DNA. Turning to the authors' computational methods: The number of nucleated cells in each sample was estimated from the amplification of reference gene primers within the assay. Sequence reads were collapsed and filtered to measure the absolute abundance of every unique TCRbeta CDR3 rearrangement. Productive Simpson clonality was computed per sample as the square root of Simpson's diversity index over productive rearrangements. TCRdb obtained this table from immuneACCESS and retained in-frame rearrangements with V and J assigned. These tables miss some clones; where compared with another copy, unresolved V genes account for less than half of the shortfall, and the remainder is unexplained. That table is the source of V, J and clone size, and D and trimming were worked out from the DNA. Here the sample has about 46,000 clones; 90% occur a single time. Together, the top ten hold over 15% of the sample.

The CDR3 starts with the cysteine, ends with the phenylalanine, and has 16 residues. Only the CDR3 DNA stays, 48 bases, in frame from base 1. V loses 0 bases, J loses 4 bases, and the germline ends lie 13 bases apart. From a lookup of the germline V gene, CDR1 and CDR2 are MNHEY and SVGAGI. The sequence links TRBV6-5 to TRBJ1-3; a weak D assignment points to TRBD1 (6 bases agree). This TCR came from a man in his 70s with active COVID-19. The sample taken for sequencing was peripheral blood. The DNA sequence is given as TGTGCCAGCAGTTACTCCGTTGGGGGCACAGGAAACACCATATATTTT. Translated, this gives CASSYSVGGTGNTIYF.